The 21 T cell receptor beta chains reported below all come from one sample, sequenced in a study of shared clonotypes between healthy human individuals. Naive-designated CD8 cells lacked CD45RO, were positively enriched for CCR7, and omitted terminally differentiated effector memory CD45RA+ cells. Sequenced by immunoSEQ multiplex PCR; TCRdb stores in-frame clones only, minus some. In the table there are roughly 2.1 million clones, roughly 91% of which are singletons. Sequenced input: naive CD8+ T cells from PBMCs. The receptors were sampled from a young man in good health. Some clones in this sample may be carry-over from other donors' samples.

The chain combines TRBV27 with TRBJ2-2; D call uncertain. The CDR3 loop spans 13 amino acids. V was trimmed by 4 bases and J by 4 bases, leaving 7 bases between them. The V gene's germline CDR1 is MNHEY and CDR2 SMNVEV (reference sequence). The CDR3 loop is CASSYRSTGELFF. DNA for the CDR3: TGTGCCAGCAGTTACCGTAGCACCGGGGAGCTGTTTTTT.

The V and J genes are TRBV7-3 and TRBJ2-3, with 7 bases matching TRBD2. Germline V gene lookup returns CDR1 SGHTA and CDR2 FQGTGA. The CDR3 extends over 17 amino acids. J was trimmed by 7 bases and V by 6 bases; bases with no gene match: 19. CDR3: CASRSYIAAGVGNTQYF. Here the CDR3 DNA reads TGTGCCAGCAGGAGCTATATTGCGGCGGGAGTTGGAAATACGCAGTATTTT.

The CDR3 is CASSYWGHKGETEAFF. DNA for the CDR3: TGTGCCAGCAGTTATTGGGGACACAAAGGGGAAACTGAAGCTTTCTTT. This chain uses TRBV6-5 with TRBJ1-1; TRBD1 might be the D (6 bases). Germline V gene lookup returns CDR1 MNHEY and CDR2 SVGAGI. The CDR3 sequence is 16 residues long. V was clipped by 3 bases and J by 5 bases, with 19 bases between them.

This chain joins TRBV7-3 and TRBJ2-1; the D is unclear. Trimming took 0 bases from V and 8 from J, leaving 8 bases between them. CDR3 size: 13 residues. Germline CDR1 and CDR2: SGHTA and FQGTGA. The CDR3 DNA is TGTGCCAGCAGCTTAACGGTAAGGGATGAGCAGTTCTTC. Translated, it gives CASSLTVRDEQFF.

This rearrangement joins TRBV7-3 to TRBJ2-1; D is unresolved. V was trimmed by 5 bases and J by 7 bases, leaving 12 bases between them. Germline V gene lookup returns CDR1 SGHTA and CDR2 FQGTGA. The CDR3 runs to 13 residues. This chain's CDR3 is CASSLNSRNEQFF. The CDR3 DNA reads TGTGCCAGCAGCCTCAATAGCAGGAATGAGCAGTTCTTC.

The V and J genes are TRBV18 and TRBJ1-2; D is ambiguous. The CDR3 covers 16 residues. Germline V lookup: CDR1 KGHSH, CDR2 LQKENI. V was pared by 1 base and J by 1 base, with 13 bases between. As DNA, the CDR3 is TGTGCCAGCTCACCACTTAAAGATCTTGTTAACTATGGCTACACCTTC. Protein: CASSPLKDLVNYGYTF.

The chain combines TRBV21-1 with TRBJ2-3; the table's D call, TRBD1, was not checked against the DNA. TRBV21-1 is classified as a pseudogene. The CDR3 is made up of 12 amino acids. CDR3 sequence reads: CASKSGKKTQYF. DNA for the CDR3: TGTGCCAGCAAATCAGGGAAAAAGACGCAGTATTTT.

This chain uses TRBV7-9 with TRBJ2-7; 8 bases align to TRBD2. This CDR3 is built from 14 residues. The ends lost 6 bases at V and 2 bases at J; junction bases unmatched: 6. Germline CDR1 reads SEHNR; CDR2 reads FQNEAQ (reference sequence). The CDR3 loop reads CASRGRAGAYEQYF. For the CDR3, the DNA is TGTGCCAGCAGGGGGAGAGCGGGAGCCTACGAGCAGTACTTC.

The V gene is TRBV11-2, the J gene TRBJ2-3; possibly TRBD1 for D (5 bases). Trimming pared 4 bases from V and 6 bases from J, leaving 14 bases between. There are 14 residues in the CDR3. Germline values: CDR1 SGHAT, CDR2 FQNNGV. This CDR3 is CASSSRTTWDTQYF. The CDR3 nucleotides are TGTGCCAGCAGCTCACGGACAACCTGGGATACGCAGTATTTT. Full variable domain (missing parts from reference TRBV11-2 and TRBJ2-3): EAGVAQSPRYKIIEKRQSVAFWCNPISGHATLYWYQQILGQGPKLLIQFQNNGVVDDSQLPKDRFSAERLKGVDSTLKIQPAKLEDSAVYLCASSSRTTWDTQYFGPGTRLTVL.

About this clone: The identical CDR3 is also encoded by other nucleotide sequences in the sample. This rearrangement joins TRBV2 to TRBJ2-7; 9 bases are shared with TRBD2. Looked up from germline, CDR1 is SNHLY and CDR2 is FYNNEI. The CDR3 contains 15 residues. The V gene end was trimmed by 1 base and the J gene end by 2 bases; junction bases not matched to a gene: 3. The CDR3 loop reads CASSEGLAVTYEQYF. In DNA, the CDR3 is TGTGCCAGCAGTGAAGGACTAGCGGTAACCTACGAGCAGTACTTC.

This chain connects TRBV7-9 to TRBJ2-2; 11 bases match TRBD1. This CDR3 contains 16 residues. Germline loops: CDR1 SEHNR, CDR2 FQNEAQ (reference sequence). V lost 1 base and J lost 6; bases outside the gene matches: 4. The chain's CDR3 is CASSLGRTGGPGELFF. CDR3 in DNA: TGTGCCAGCAGCTTAGGGCGGACAGGGGGCCCCGGGGAGCTGTTTTTT.

This chain joins TRBV7-9 and TRBJ2-4; no clear D gene. V lost 2 bases, J lost 7 bases, and 12 bases lay in between. Germline assignment: CDR1 SEHNR and CDR2 FQNEAQ (reference sequence). The CDR3 extends over 14 amino acids. The CDR3 here is CASSLYVGSNIQYF. CDR3 sequence (DNA): TGTGCCAGCAGCTTATATGTGGGGTCCAACATTCAGTACTTC.

J is TRBJ2-7 and V is TRBV9; 9 bases agree with TRBD2. CDR1 is SGDLS and CDR2 is YYNGEE in the germline V gene. V trimming: 3 bases; J trimming: 0 bases; junction bases outside the gene matches: 4. The CDR3 is 15 amino acids. The CDR3 region has the DNA TGTGCCAGCAGCGCCAGCGGGGGGACCTCCTACGAGCAGTACTTC. Translation gives CASSASGGTSYEQYF.

The table lists this clone with a count of one. The chain combines TRBV7-8 with TRBJ2-7; 9 positions match TRBD1. CDR3 size: 16 residues. The V and J ends lost 2 bases and 7 bases, in that order; junction bases with no gene match: 12. Germline V gene lookup returns CDR1 SGHVS and CDR2 FQNEAQ. As DNA, the CDR3 is TGTGCCAGCAGCTTAAACCCGGGACAGGGCTTAGGGGAGCAGTACTTC. This sequence encodes CASSLNPGQGLGEQYF. Complete variable domain (other parts from reference TRBV7-8 and TRBJ2-7): GAGVSQSPRYKVAKRGQDVALRCDPISGHVSLFWYQQALGQGPEFLTYFQNEAQLDKSGLPSDRFFAERPEGSVSTLKIQRTQQEDSAVYLCASSLNPGQGLGEQYFGPGTRLTVT.

The sample holds one count of this clone. The chain combines TRBV19 with TRBJ2-1, with unresolved D. From germline, CDR1 is LNHDA and CDR2 SQIVND (reference sequence). This CDR3 has 11 residues. The germline V and J ends were trimmed by 3 bases and 7 bases, with 4 bases remaining between them. The CDR3 DNA reads TGTGCCAGTAGTATGGAAAATGAGCAGTTCTTC. It is translated as CASSMENEQFF.

The V gene is TRBV29-1, the J gene TRBJ2-1; TRBD2 matches at 13 bases. The length of the CDR3 is 17 residues. Unmatched junction bases numbered 7, after V lost 1 base and J lost 4 bases. Germline CDR1 SQVTM, CDR2 ANQGSEA. CDR3 residues: CSVEGTSGSGEYNEQFF. The CDR3 nucleotides are TGCAGCGTTGAAGGGACTAGCGGGAGCGGTGAATACAATGAGCAGTTCTTC.

The chain combines TRBV10-3 with TRBJ2-2; D is uncertain. CDR1 is ENHRY, CDR2 SYGVKD, per germline. The CDR3 extends over 16 amino acids. V was pared by 2 bases and J by 1 base, with 11 bases between. The chain's CDR3 is CAISEPHRQNTGELFF. For the CDR3, the DNA is TGTGCCATCAGTGAGCCTCACAGACAGAACACCGGGGAGCTGTTTTTT.

The chain couples TRBV12-5 to TRBJ2-1, with D perhaps given as TRBD1 or TRBD2 (7 bases each). The CDR3 has 15 amino acids. V gave up 5 bases and J gave up 7 bases, with 18 bases separating them. CDR1 and CDR2 from the germline V gene are LGHNT and FRNRAP. CDR3 in amino acids: CASGDRAGAENEQFF. DNA of the CDR3: TGTGCTAGTGGTGACAGGGCGGGAGCGGAGAATGAGCAGTTCTTC.

This clone was observed a handful of times. The V and J genes are TRBV30 and TRBJ1-5, with TRBD1 identical over 8 bases. With V trimmed by 1 base and J by 2 bases, 7 bases remained unmatched. Looked up from germline, CDR1 is GTSNPN and CDR2 is SVGIG (reference sequence). The CDR3 spans 16 residues. CDR3: CAWSDGTGRRNQPQHF. The CDR3 DNA follows: TGTGCCTGGAGTGACGGGACAGGAAGGCGCAATCAGCCCCAGCATTTT. Full variable domain (rest looked up from reference TRBV30 and TRBJ1-5): SQTIHQWPATLVQPVGSPLSLECTVEGTSNPNLYWYRQAAGRGLQLLFYSVGIGQISSEVPQNLSASRPQDRQFILSSKKLLLSDSGFYLCAWSDGTGRRNQPQHFGDGTRLSIL.

This chain links TRBV6-1 with TRBJ2-1; D unclear. The V end lost 4 bases, the J end lost 1 base, and 14 bases lay between the germline ends. This CDR3 comprises 16 residues. Germline V gives CDR1 MNHNS, CDR2 SASEGT. DNA for the CDR3: TGTGCCAGCAGTGGGGTCCTCCTGAGATCCTACAATGAGCAGTTCTTC. Its translation: CASSGVLLRSYNEQFF.

The J gene is TRBJ1-5, the V gene TRBV28; the D gene is possibly TRBD1 (5 bases). From germline, CDR1 is MDHEN and CDR2 SYDVKM. The V and J ends lost 7 bases and 7 bases respectively, with 17 bases between them. The CDR3 extends over 14 amino acids. CDR3 nucleotide sequence: TGTGCCAGCACGGTCAGGGTACGAGGACAGCCCCAGCATTTT. Its translation is CASTVRVRGQPQHF.